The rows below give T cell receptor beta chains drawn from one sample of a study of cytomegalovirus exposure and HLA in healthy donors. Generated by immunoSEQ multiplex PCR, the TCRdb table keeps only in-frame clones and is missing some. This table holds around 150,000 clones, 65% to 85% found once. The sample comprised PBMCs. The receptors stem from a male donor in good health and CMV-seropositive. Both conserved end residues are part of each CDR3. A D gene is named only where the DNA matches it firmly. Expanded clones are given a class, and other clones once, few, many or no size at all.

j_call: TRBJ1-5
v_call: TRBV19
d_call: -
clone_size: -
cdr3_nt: TGTGCCAGTAGTATTGGAGGGGGTCGGGGGGCGAGCAATCAGCCCCAGCATTTT
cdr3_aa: CASSIGGGRGASNQPQHF

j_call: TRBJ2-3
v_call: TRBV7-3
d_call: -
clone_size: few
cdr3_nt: TGTGCCAGCAGCTTAAGGAGGGACTCAACGCAGTATTTT
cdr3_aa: CASSLRRDSTQYF

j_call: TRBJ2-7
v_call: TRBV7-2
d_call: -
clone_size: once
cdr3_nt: TGTGCCAGCAGCCGCGGGACGGTGAGCTCCTACGAGCAGTACTTC
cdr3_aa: CASSRGTVSSYEQYF

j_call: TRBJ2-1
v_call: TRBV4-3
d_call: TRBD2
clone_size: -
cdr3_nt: TGCGCCAGCAGCCAAGAGGGTATAGCGGGAGCATTAGATGAGCAGTTCTTC
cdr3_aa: CASSQEGIAGALDEQFF

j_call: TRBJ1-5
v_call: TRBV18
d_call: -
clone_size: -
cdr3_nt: TGTGCCAGCTCCTCCGGGACAAGTGGGCAGCCCCAGCATTTT
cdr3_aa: CASSSGTSGQPQHF

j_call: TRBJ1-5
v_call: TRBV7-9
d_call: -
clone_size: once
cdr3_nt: TGTGCCAGCAGCTTAGGGAGGGAGAGCGGTCAGCCCCAGCATTTT
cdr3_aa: CASSLGRESGQPQHF

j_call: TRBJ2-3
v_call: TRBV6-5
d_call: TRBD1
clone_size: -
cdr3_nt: TGTGCCAGCAGTTACTCCAGGGGGCGATCAGATACGCAGTATTTT
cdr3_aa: CASSYSRGRSDTQYF

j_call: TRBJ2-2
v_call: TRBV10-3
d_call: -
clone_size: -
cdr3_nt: TGTGCCATCCGAATAGCCGCTTCGAACACCGGGGAGCTGTTTTTT
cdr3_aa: CAIRIAASNTGELFF

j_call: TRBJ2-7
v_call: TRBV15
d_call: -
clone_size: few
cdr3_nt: TGTGCCACCAGCAGAGATCTGGGGGCTATCAACGAGCAGTACTTC
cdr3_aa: CATSRDLGAINEQYF

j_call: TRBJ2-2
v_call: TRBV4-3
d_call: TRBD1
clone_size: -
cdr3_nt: TGCGCCAGCAGCCAAGTCGTAGGGGGCCCCACCGGGGAGCTGTTTTTT
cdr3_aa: CASSQVVGGPTGELFF

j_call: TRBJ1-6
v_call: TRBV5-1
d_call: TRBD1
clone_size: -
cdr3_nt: TGCGCCAGCGGACTTGGGACAGGGGGCCGTTCACCCCTCCACTTT
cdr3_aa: CASGLGTGGRSPLHF

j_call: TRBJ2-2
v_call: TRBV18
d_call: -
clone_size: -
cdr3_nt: TGTGCCAGCTCACCCGAAGGAGCCGCCGGGGAGCTGTTTTTT
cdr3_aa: CASSPEGAAGELFF

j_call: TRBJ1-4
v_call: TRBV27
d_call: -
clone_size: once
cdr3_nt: TGTGCCAGCAGCAGGGGCCCCGAGTCCCAAGAAAAACTGTTTTTT
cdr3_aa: CASSRGPESQEKLFF

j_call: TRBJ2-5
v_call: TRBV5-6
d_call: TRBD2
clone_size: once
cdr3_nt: TGTGCCAGCAGCTGGGGGGGTTACGGAGCGGAGACCCAGTACTTC
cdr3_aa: CASSWGGYGAETQYF

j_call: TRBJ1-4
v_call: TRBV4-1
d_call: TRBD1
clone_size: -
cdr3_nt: TGCGCCAGCACCCCTGGGGACAGGAGGGAAAAACTGTTTTTT
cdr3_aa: CASTPGDRREKLFF

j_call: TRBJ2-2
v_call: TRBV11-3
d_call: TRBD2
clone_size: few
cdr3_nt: TGTGCCAGCAGCTTTCCCCTGACTAGCGGGAGTGGGACCGGGGAGCTGTTTTTT
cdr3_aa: CASSFPLTSGSGTGELFF

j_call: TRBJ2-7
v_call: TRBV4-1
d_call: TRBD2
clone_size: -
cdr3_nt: TGCGCCAGCAGCCAAGATTGGGGTAGCGGGAGAGGATACTTC
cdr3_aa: CASSQDWGSGRGYF

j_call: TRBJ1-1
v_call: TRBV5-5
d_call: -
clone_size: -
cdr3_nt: TGTGCCAGCAGCTTGGGTACAGGGTCGGTCACTGAAGCTTTCTTT
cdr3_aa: CASSLGTGSVTEAFF

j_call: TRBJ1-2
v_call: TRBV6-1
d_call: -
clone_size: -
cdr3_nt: TGTGCCAGCAGGGTAGGGGATGGCTACACCTTC
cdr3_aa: CASRVGDGYTF

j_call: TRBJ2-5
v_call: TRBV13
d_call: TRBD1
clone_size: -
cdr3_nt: TGTGCCAGCAGCCCCACCCAGACAGGGGGAAAGACCCAGTACTTC
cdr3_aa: CASSPTQTGGKTQYF

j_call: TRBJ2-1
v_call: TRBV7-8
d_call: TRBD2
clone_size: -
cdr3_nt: TGTGCCAGCAGCTTCTCCCCGGGACTAGCGGGAGGGCGGGACAATGAGCAGTTCTTC
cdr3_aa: CASSFSPGLAGGRDNEQFF

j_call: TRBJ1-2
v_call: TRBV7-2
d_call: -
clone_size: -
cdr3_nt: TGTGCCAGCAGCTTAATGGTAGAGGCCTACACCTTC
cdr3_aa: CASSLMVEAYTF

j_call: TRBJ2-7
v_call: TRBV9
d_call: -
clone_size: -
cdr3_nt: TGTGCCAGCAGCCCCTCCCCCCTGGCTGGCGAGCAGTACTTC
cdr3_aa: CASSPSPLAGEQYF

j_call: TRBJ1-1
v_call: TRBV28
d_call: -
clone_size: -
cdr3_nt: TGTGCCAGCAGTCTTACAGGGCCGAACACTGAAGCTTTCTTT
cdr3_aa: CASSLTGPNTEAFF

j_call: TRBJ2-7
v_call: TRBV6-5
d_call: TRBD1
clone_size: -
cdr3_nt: TGTGCCAGCAGTTATGCCTCCGGGACAGGACCCTACGAGCAGTACTTC
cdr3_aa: CASSYASGTGPYEQYF